The 16 T cell receptor beta chains below were found in one sample sequenced in a study of cytomegalovirus exposure and HLA in healthy donors. Sequencing used immunoSEQ multiplex PCR; TCRdb keeps in-frame clones, though not all of them. The sample lists 180,000 or so clones, around nine tenths occurring once. Sequenced sample: PBMCs. The source is a man aged 30 to 45 in good health and CMV-seropositive.

The chain combines TRBV4-3 with TRBJ1-5; D is uncertain. The CDR3 consists of 16 residues. Germline CDR1 and CDR2: LGHNA and YSLEER. The V end lost 0 bases, the J end lost 1 base, and 10 bases lay between the germline ends. In DNA form, the CDR3 reads TGCGCCAGCAGCCAAGAGTGGCAGGCAAGCAATCAGCCCCAGCATTTT. It is translated as CASSQEWQASNQPQHF.

This chain connects TRBV4-2 to TRBJ2-7; D uncertain. CDR1 LGHNA and CDR2 YNFKEQ come from the germline V gene. The V end lost 0 bases, the J end lost 2 bases, and 14 bases lay between the germline ends. This CDR3 region has 16 residues. The CDR3 DNA sequence: TGTGCCAGCAGCCAAGAATTCCGAAGGCCGGCCTACGAGCAGTACTTC. This sequence encodes CASSQEFRRPAYEQYF.

The V and J genes are TRBV9 and TRBJ1-2; D uncertain. Trimming cost V 0 bases and J 2 bases, with 8 bases left between them. This CDR3 spans 14 amino acids. Germline-derived CDR1 and CDR2 are SGDLS and YYNGEE. DNA of the CDR3: TGTGCCAGCAGCGTAGATCGGAGAAACTATGGCTACACCTTC. Translating it yields CASSVDRRNYGYTF.

This clone was recorded once. This sequence joins TRBV6-5 and TRBJ2-2; D remains unclear. The V and J ends lost 5 bases and 6 bases respectively, with 13 bases between them. Germline V lookup: CDR1 MNHEY, CDR2 SVGAGI. This CDR3 has 14 residues. This chain's CDR3 is CASSVMGLAGELFF. CDR3 nucleotide sequence: TGTGCCAGCAGTGTCATGGGTCTGGCCGGGGAGCTGTTTTTT.

V is TRBV5-6 and J is TRBJ1-2; TRBD1 matches 8 bases. The CDR3 loop spans 15 amino acids. Looked up from germline, CDR1 is SGHDT and CDR2 is YYEEEE. Trimming at V came to 1 base and at J to 3 bases, leaving 5 bases not matched to a gene. The CDR3 reads CASSLIGQGDYGYTF. The CDR3 DNA is TGTGCCAGCAGCTTGATTGGACAGGGTGACTATGGCTACACCTTC.

The rearrangement joins TRBV9 to TRBJ2-2; D not certain. CDR3 length: 14 amino acids. The V end was cut by 2 bases, the J end by 0 bases, with 5 bases between. Germline-derived CDR1 and CDR2 are SGDLS and YYNGEE. Written as DNA, the CDR3 is TGTGCCAGCAGCGTTGAGACGAACACCGGGGAGCTGTTTTTT. Translated: CASSVETNTGELFF.

The chain links TRBV6-1 to TRBJ2-7; possibly TRBD2 for D (5 bases). CDR1 and CDR2 from the germline V gene are MNHNS and SASEGT. Trimming stripped 4 bases from V and 5 bases from J, with 15 bases between. The CDR3 has 14 residues. CDR3 bases: TGTGCCAGCAGTGTGGGCGGGTCTATCCACGAGCAGTACTTC. Amino acid sequence: CASSVGGSIHEQYF.

The V and J genes are TRBV4-1 and TRBJ1-6; no clear D gene. The V gene lost 0 bases and the J gene lost 10 bases, with 7 bases spanning the gap. The germline V gene encodes CDR1 MGHRA and CDR2 YSYEKL. The CDR3 is 13 residues long. The CDR3: CASSQDRFSPLHF. CDR3 sequence (DNA): TGCGCCAGCAGCCAAGACAGGTTCTCACCCCTCCACTTT.

This clone was counted at least ten times. The V gene is TRBV5-1, the J gene TRBJ1-4, with D uncertain. Germline CDR1 and CDR2: SGHRS and YFSETQ. The CDR3 spans 13 residues. Trimming removed 5 bases at V and 8 bases at J, with 13 bases between. The CDR3 loop is CASSIQPGEKLFF. DNA of the CDR3: TGCGCCAGCAGTATTCAGCCTGGGGAAAAACTGTTTTTT. The complete variable domain, with remaining parts taken from reference TRBV5-1 and TRBJ1-4, reads KAGVTQTPRYLIKTRGQQVTLSCSPISGHRSVSWYQQTPGQGLQFLFEYFSETQRNKGNFPGRFSGRQFSNSRSEMNVSTLELGDSALYLCASSIQPGEKLFFGSGTQLSVL.

The chain recombines TRBV5-1 with TRBJ1-4; no clear D gene. This CDR3 has 15 residues. The germline V gene has CDR1 SGHRS and CDR2 YFSETQ. V was cut by 0 bases and J by 2 bases, with 8 bases left in between. CDR3 sequence (DNA): TGCGCCAGCAGCTTGGACGGGTCCACTAATGAAAAACTGTTTTTT. Translated, it gives CASSLDGSTNEKLFF.

The rearrangement uses TRBV6-5 and TRBJ1-5; 8 bases map to TRBD1. CDR1 is MNHEY and CDR2 is SVGAGI in the germline V gene. The CDR3 runs to 15 residues. V shed 0 bases, J shed 2 bases, and the junction held 0 bases outside the gene matches. For the CDR3, the DNA is TGTGCCAGCAGTTACTCACAGGGGGGCAATCAGCCCCAGCATTTT. It encodes CASSYSQGGNQPQHF.

The rearrangement links TRBV13 to TRBJ1-5; TRBD1 agrees at 8 bases. Looked up from germline, CDR1 is PRHDT and CDR2 is FYEKMQ (reference sequence). This CDR3 is 17 amino acids long. With V trimmed by 5 bases and J by 4 bases, 13 bases remained unmatched. The CDR3 loop reads CASSRRTGLARNQPQHF. CDR3 DNA sequence: TGTGCCAGCAGCCGAAGGACAGGGCTAGCGCGGAATCAGCCCCAGCATTTT.

The rearrangement joins TRBV11-2 to TRBJ1-3; D uncertain. Germline lookup yields CDR1 SGHAT and CDR2 FQNNGV. The CDR3 spans 14 residues. V lost 5 bases and J 0 bases, leaving 8 bases between the germline ends. In DNA, the CDR3 is TGTGCCAGCAGCACAACCTTCTCTGGAAACACCATATATTTT. This codes for CASSTTFSGNTIYF.

This chain uses TRBV6-5 with TRBJ1-4; no clear D gene. Trimming shortened V by 4 bases and J by 4 bases, and 13 bases separated the two germline ends. CDR1 and CDR2 (germline): MNHEY, SVGAGI. This CDR3 is 15 amino acids long. CDR3 sequence: CASSLNGFINEKLFF. The CDR3 coding sequence is TGTGCCAGCAGTTTAAACGGGTTTATTAATGAAAAACTGTTTTTT.

In its sample, this clone was seen a few times. The chain joins TRBV5-4 to TRBJ1-1; TRBD1 matches at 9 bases. The CDR3 runs 13 residues. CDR1 and CDR2 (germline): SGHNT, YYREEE (reference sequence). The V and J ends lost 0 bases and 8 bases, in that order; junction bases with no gene match: 2. The CDR3 reads CASSLGGTGEAFF. CDR3 sequence (DNA): TGTGCCAGCAGCTTGGGGGGGACAGGGGAAGCTTTCTTT.

V usage is TRBV28 and J usage is TRBJ1-1; D perhaps matches TRBD1 (5 bases). There are 12 residues in the CDR3. Germline V gene sequence: CDR1 MDHEN, CDR2 SYDVKM. Trimming took off 3 bases at V and 5 bases at J, with 7 bases between the two ends. DNA of the CDR3: TGTGCCAGCAGTTTGGGGCGTACTGAAGCTTTCTTT. This codes for CASSLGRTEAFF.